These 30 T cell receptor beta chains originate from one sample sequenced in a study of T-cell memory formation after mild COVID-19. TCRdb reanalysed the 5' RACE reads using MiXCR and keeps one entry per CDR3 protein. In the table there are 250,000 to 300,000 distinct CDR3 sequences, around 16% of which are singletons. Sequenced input: PBMCs or a T cell subset sorted from them (not recorded which). The receptors originated from a man younger than 35 who had mild COVID-19 (a few samples of this study predate the infection). Cell type and time point are not known.

V usage is TRBV27 and J usage is TRBJ2-1, with D hard to call. Germline V lookup: CDR1 MNHEY, CDR2 SMNVEV (reference sequence). The ends were cut back, 8 bases at V and 1 base at J, with 9 bases in the middle. The CDR3 consists of 13 residues. The CDR3 here is CASCCGSYNEQFF. CDR3 DNA sequence: TGTGCCAGCTGCTGTGGGTCCTACAATGAGCAGTTCTTC.

The chain recombines TRBV15 with TRBJ2-3, with 13 nucleotides matching TRBD2. V lost 3 bases and J lost 6; bases outside the gene matches: 6. The germline gives CDR1 LNHNV, CDR2 YYDKDF (reference sequence). The CDR3 consists of 16 residues. DNA of the CDR3: TGTGCCACCAGCAGCTGGACTAGCGGGGGTACTGATACGCAGTATTTT. Protein: CATSSWTSGGTDTQYF. The whole variable domain, remainder taken from reference TRBV15 and TRBJ2-3, is DAMVIQNPRYQVTQFGKPVTLSCSQTLNHNVMYWYQQKSSQAPKLLFHYYDKDFNNEADTPDNFQSRRPNTSFCFLDIRSPGLGDTAMYLCATSSWTSGGTDTQYFGPGTRLTVL.

The CDR3 coding sequence is TGCGCCAGCAGCTTGGCGGCAATCGATGAGCAGTTCTTC. Its translation is CASSLAAIDEQFF. V and J are TRBV5-1 and TRBJ2-1; no firm D call. CDR3 length: 13 amino acids. V dropped 0 bases and J dropped 8 bases, with 9 bases sitting between them. Germline CDR1 is SGHRS and CDR2 is YFSETQ.

The J gene is TRBJ2-2, the V gene TRBV11-2; a weak D match, TRBD2 (5 bases). There are 15 residues in the CDR3. The V gene's germline CDR1 is SGHAT and CDR2 FQNNGV. V was cut by 6 bases and J by 3 bases, with 14 bases left in between. The CDR3, as DNA: TGTGCCAGCAGGGGCCTGTGGACTTACACCGGGGAGCTGTTTTTT. It codes for CASRGLWTYTGELFF.

The sample holds a few counts of this clonotype. The V call is TRBV30, the J call TRBJ1-1; D is possibly TRBD1 (6 bases). From germline, CDR1 is GTSNPN and CDR2 SVGIG (reference sequence). This CDR3 is 13 amino acids long. Trimming left V 1 base short and J 5 bases short, with 11 bases between. The CDR3 loop is CAWSEGGGTEAFF. CDR3 DNA sequence: TGTGCCTGGAGTGAGGGGGGGGGAACTGAAGCTTTCTTT.

This clonotype was found a few times. The rearrangement uses TRBV15 and TRBJ1-2; no definite D call. This CDR3 comprises 14 residues. CDR1 and CDR2 from the germline V gene are LNHNV and YYDKDF (reference sequence). The V and J ends lost 0 bases and 4 bases respectively, with 9 bases between them. The CDR3 nucleotides are TGTGCCACCAGCAGAGACCTCGCGGTCTATGGCTACACCTTC. This translates into CATSRDLAVYGYTF. The whole variable domain, remainder taken from reference TRBV15 and TRBJ1-2, is DAMVIQNPRYQVTQFGKPVTLSCSQTLNHNVMYWYQQKSSQAPKLLFHYYDKDFNNEADTPDNFQSRRPNTSFCFLDIRSPGLGDTAMYLCATSRDLAVYGYTFGSGTRLTVV.

The chain links TRBV12-3 or TRBV12-4 to TRBJ1-2, with TRBD1 identical over 9 bases. V lost 6 bases and J lost 3; bases outside the gene matches: 14. The CDR3 runs to 17 residues. CDR3 residues: CASRGYGTGSLHYGYTF. The CDR3 nucleotides are TGTGCCAGCAGGGGGTACGGGACAGGGTCTCTGCACTATGGCTACACCTTC.

The V gene is TRBV7-9, the J gene TRBJ1-1; the D gene is possibly TRBD1 (6 bases). There are 16 residues in the CDR3. V lost 5 bases and J lost 0, with 16 bases in between. Per germline, CDR1 SEHNR and CDR2 FQNEAQ (reference sequence). The CDR3 is CASSPPGGRVNTEAFF. CDR3 nucleotides: TGTGCCAGCAGCCCACCGGGGGGCAGGGTGAACACTGAAGCTTTCTTT.

This clonotype was detected only a few times. CDR3: CATSRELLLSGNTIYF. CDR3 in DNA: TGTGCCACCAGCAGAGAACTCCTCCTCTCTGGAAACACCATATATTTT. The chain links TRBV15 to TRBJ1-3; the D is unclear. The CDR3 extends over 16 amino acids. The germline V gene has CDR1 LNHNV and CDR2 YYDKDF (reference sequence). Trimming pared 0 bases from V and 0 bases from J, leaving 9 bases between.

This clonotype has a handful of counts. V is TRBV19 and J is TRBJ1-2; TRBD1 might be the D (6 bases). The CDR3 consists of 16 residues. Per germline, CDR1 LNHDA and CDR2 SQIVND (reference sequence). Trimming pared 6 bases from V and 2 bases from J, leaving 19 bases between. The CDR3 DNA follows: TGTGCCAGTAGCGTGACCCACGCACAGGGAAACTATGGCTACACCTTC. It specifies CASSVTHAQGNYGYTF.

The chain couples TRBV20-1 to TRBJ1-2; the match to TRBD1 covers 10 bases. V gave up 0 bases and J gave up 7 bases; unmatched junction bases: 5. CDR1 is DFQATT, CDR2 SNEGSKA, per germline (reference sequence). The CDR3 has 14 residues. CDR3: CSARDWDRGGGYTF. The DNA for the CDR3 is TGCAGTGCTAGAGATTGGGACAGGGGAGGTGGCTACACCTTC.

This clonotype was seen more than once but under ten times. This chain uses TRBV5-1 with TRBJ2-1; no firm D call. The CDR3 contains 15 residues. Trimming removed 0 bases from V and 6 bases from J, with 13 bases in between. Germline V lookup: CDR1 SGHRS, CDR2 YFSETQ. The DNA of the CDR3 is TGCGCCAGCAGCTTGGCCGTGGACCTAGGCAATGAGCAGTTCTTC. Translation: CASSLAVDLGNEQFF. The complete variable domain, with remaining parts taken from reference TRBV5-1 and TRBJ2-1, reads KAGVTQTPRYLIKTRGQQVTLSCSPISGHRSVSWYQQTPGQGLQFLFEYFSETQRNKGNFPGRFSGRQFSNSRSEMNVSTLELGDSALYLCASSLAVDLGNEQFFGPGTRLTVL.

V and J are TRBV7-3 and TRBJ2-2; maybe TRBD2 (6 bases). Looked up from germline, CDR1 is SGHTA and CDR2 is FQGTGA. Trimming removed 10 bases from V and 0 bases from J, with 9 bases in between. CDR3 length equals 13 residues. The CDR3 region is CATGDANTGELFF. The CDR3 DNA sequence: TGTGCCACGGGAGACGCGAACACCGGGGAGCTGTTTTTT.

The V gene is TRBV12-3 or TRBV12-4, the J gene TRBJ1-2; 9 bases are shared with TRBD1. The CDR3 spans 15 residues. The trim removed 6 bases at V and 3 bases at J, leaving 8 bases unmatched. The CDR3 protein is CASSPGQGFYYGYTF. In DNA form, the CDR3 reads TGTGCCAGCAGCCCCGGACAGGGGTTTTACTATGGCTACACCTTC.

This clonotype has just a few counts. This sequence joins TRBV7-9 and TRBJ2-1, with 7 bases lining up with TRBD2. Germline V CDR1 and CDR2: SEHNR, FQNEAQ (reference sequence). J gave up 1 base and V 3 bases, and 6 bases lay outside the gene matches. The CDR3 extends over 16 amino acids. CDR3 protein: CASSFSSGDSYNEQFF. The CDR3 nucleotides read TGTGCCAGCAGCTTCTCCAGCGGGGATTCCTACAATGAGCAGTTCTTC. Supplemented by reference TRBV7-9 and TRBJ2-1, the full variable domain reads DTGVSQNPRHKITKRGQNVTFRCDPISEHNRLYWYRQTLGQGPEFLTYFQNEAQLEKSRLLSDRFSAERPKGSFSTLEIQRTEQGDSAMYLCASSFSSGDSYNEQFFGPGTRLTVL.

This clonotype has only a few counts. This chain joins TRBV5-1 and TRBJ2-3, with D possibly matching TRBD1 (6 bases). The CDR3 sequence is 15 residues long. Germline CDR1 and CDR2: SGHRS and YFSETQ. V was pared by 4 bases and J by 0 bases, with 12 bases between. The CDR3 region has the DNA TGCGCCAGCAGCGCAGGGACACCTAGCACAGATACGCAGTATTTT. It specifies CASSAGTPSTDTQYF.

This clonotype came up a few times. The genes are TRBV10-3 and TRBJ2-5; 11 bases align to TRBD2. The germline gives CDR1 ENHRY, CDR2 SYGVKD. V shed 1 base and J 2 bases; nucleotides not matched to a gene: 3. The CDR3 loop spans 16 amino acids. In DNA form, the CDR3 reads TGTGCCATCAGTGAGTGGCTAGCGGGGGGACAAGAGACCCAGTACTTC. It specifies CAISEWLAGGQETQYF.

In its sample, this clonotype was seen many times. The CDR3 spells CASSQDRGQETQYF. CDR3 nucleotides: TGCGCCAGCAGCCAAGACAGGGGGCAAGAGACCCAGTACTTC. The gene calls are TRBV4-1 and TRBJ2-5; TRBD1 agrees at 7 bases. This CDR3 region has 14 residues. With V trimmed by 0 bases and J by 2 bases, 0 bases remained unmatched. Germline V gene lookup returns CDR1 MGHRA and CDR2 YSYEKL.

The chain recombines TRBV6-5 with TRBJ1-2; 12 nucleotides match TRBD1. Germline V lookup: CDR1 MNHEY, CDR2 SVGAGI. V trimming: 4 bases; J trimming: 6 bases; junction bases outside the gene matches: 6. CDR3 length equals 15 residues. Written as DNA, the CDR3 is TGTGCCAGCAGTTCCACTGGGACAGGGGGCGATGGCTACACCTTC. Its translation: CASSSTGTGGDGYTF.

This clonotype was seen a handful of times. This chain joins TRBV11-2 and TRBJ2-7; D gene unclear. CDR1 and CDR2 from the germline V gene are SGHAT and FQNNGV. The CDR3 sequence is 19 residues long. The V end lost 2 bases, the J end lost 3 bases, and 26 bases lay between the germline ends. In DNA, the CDR3 is TGTGCCAGCAGCTTACGACCGGTTACCTTCAGACGGTTAGACTACGAGCAGTACTTC. Translated, it gives CASSLRPVTFRRLDYEQYF.

This chain links TRBV9 with TRBJ1-1, with unresolved D. The CDR3 is made up of 12 amino acids. The ends were cut back, 6 bases at V and 2 bases at J, with 8 bases in the middle. Germline lookup yields CDR1 SGDLS and CDR2 YYNGEE. CDR3 coding DNA: TGTGCCAGCACCGAATTAAACACTGAAGCTTTCTTT. Translated, it gives CASTELNTEAFF.

The V call is TRBV2, the J call TRBJ2-5; 8 bases line up with TRBD1. The germline V gene has CDR1 SNHLY and CDR2 FYNNEI. V lost 2 bases and J lost 3; bases outside the gene matches: 5. This CDR3 spans 15 amino acids. The CDR3 nucleotides read TGTGCCAGCAGTGAATCAGCGACAGGGGAAGAGACCCAGTACTTC. Translation gives CASSESATGEETQYF.

This chain joins TRBV5-1 and TRBJ1-2, with 8 bases identical to TRBD1. Per germline, CDR1 SGHRS and CDR2 YFSETQ. V trimming: 1 base; J trimming: 8 bases; junction bases outside the gene matches: 7. CDR3 size: 14 residues. The CDR3 region is CASSLRQGARGYTF. The DNA for the CDR3 is TGCGCCAGCAGCTTGCGGCAGGGGGCGCGAGGCTACACCTTC.

This clonotype was found a few times. The chain joins TRBV29-1 to TRBJ1-2; tentative D call: TRBD1 (5 bases). V dropped 4 bases and J dropped 4 bases, with 19 bases sitting between them. From germline, CDR1 is SQVTM and CDR2 ANQGSEA. CDR3 length equals 15 residues. The CDR3 sequence is CSVVRGLQGTYGYTF. CDR3 nucleotides: TGCAGCGTTGTCCGCGGACTCCAGGGTACCTATGGCTACACCTTC.

This chain joins TRBV7-8 and TRBJ2-5; 11 bases fit TRBD2. V shed 5 bases, J shed 3 bases, and the junction held 8 bases outside the gene matches. The CDR3 spans 16 residues. Germline lookup yields CDR1 SGHVS and CDR2 FQNEAQ. The CDR3 bases are TGTGCCAGCAGCCGGAGGTCTAGCGGGGGGAAAGAGACCCAGTACTTC. Translated: CASSRRSSGGKETQYF.

This clonotype came up many times. The chain uses TRBV6-6 and TRBJ1-6, with D perhaps matching TRBD1 (5 bases). This CDR3 region has 15 residues. The V end lost 6 bases, the J end lost 7 bases, and 16 bases lay between the germline ends. CDR1 is MNHNY and CDR2 is SVGAGI in the germline V gene (reference sequence). CDR3 amino acids: CASRNTGTANSPLHF. The CDR3 DNA sequence: TGTGCCAGCAGAAATACCGGGACGGCAAATTCACCCCTCCACTTT.

The gene calls are TRBV10-3 and TRBJ1-5; D remains unclear. CDR3 length: 14 residues. Germline V gene sequence: CDR1 ENHRY, CDR2 SYGVKD. Trimming cost V 5 bases and J 0 bases, with 8 bases left between them. The CDR3 region has the DNA TGTGCCATCAGTCTACAAATTAGCAATCAGCCCCAGCATTTT. The encoded protein is CAISLQISNQPQHF.

The chain couples TRBV7-9 to TRBJ1-2; perhaps TRBD1 as D (6 bases). V lost 3 bases to trimming and J lost 3 bases, with 14 bases between them. Germline CDR1 is SEHNR and CDR2 is FQNEAQ (reference sequence). This CDR3 spans 15 amino acids. DNA for the CDR3: TGTGCCAGCAGCTTCACCGGGGGCGCCCACTATGGCTACACCTTC. This translates into CASSFTGGAHYGYTF.

V and J are TRBV7-2 and TRBJ2-1; D not certain. The V gene's germline CDR1 is SGHTA and CDR2 FQGNSA. The CDR3 sequence is 14 residues long. V lost 6 bases, J lost 6 bases, and 15 bases lay in between. CDR3 nucleotides: TGTGCCAGCAGTTCGACTCCGGTGACCAATGAGCAGTTCTTC. Translation: CASSSTPVTNEQFF.

The rearrangement links TRBV12-3 or TRBV12-4 to TRBJ1-5; 7 positions agree with TRBD1. This CDR3 has 14 amino acids. The ends lost 7 bases at V and 10 bases at J; junction bases unmatched: 13. CDR3 bases: TGTGCCAGCACCCAACAGGGGCCTCGACATCCCCAGCATTTT. It translates to CASTQQGPRHPQHF.